What follows are 31 T cell receptor beta chains derived from one specimen sequenced in a study of blood T cell repertoires in COVID-19. Assay: immunoSEQ multiplex PCR; the TCRdb copy retains only in-frame clones and omits some. This table holds a few hundred thousand clones, about 80% found once. The sample comprised peripheral blood. The receptors come from a human donor with acute or convalescent COVID-19. The donor label of this sample is uncertain.

This chain connects TRBV6-6 to TRBJ2-7; TRBD1 matches 9 bases. This CDR3 is built from 15 residues. The trim removed 5 bases at V and 5 bases at J, leaving 10 bases unmatched. From germline, CDR1 is MNHNY and CDR2 SVGAGI (reference sequence). The CDR3 DNA reads as TGTGCCAGCAGTAATACAGGGGGCAGGAGTCACGAGCAGTACTTC. This encodes CASSNTGGRSHEQYF.

CDR3 DNA sequence: TGTGCCAGCAGTTCAGGGTACGGCCAGCCCCAGCATTTT. Protein: CASSSGYGQPQHF. The chain carries TRBV12-3 or TRBV12-4 and TRBJ1-5; weak D call: TRBD1 (5 bases). V gave up 4 bases and J gave up 7 bases, with 11 bases separating them. This CDR3 region has 13 residues.

The chain uses TRBV6-4 and TRBJ1-5, with a tentative D call TRBD1 (5 bases). V lost 7 bases to trimming and J lost 8 bases, with 24 bases between them. The CDR3 runs to 16 residues. CDR1 is MRHNA and CDR2 is SNTAGT in the germline V gene. CDR3: CASIQPRTTFPEPQHF. The DNA of the CDR3 is TGTGCCAGCATCCAGCCTAGGACAACCTTCCCTGAGCCCCAGCATTTT.

In this sample, this clone turned up a few times. The chain joins TRBV5-6 to TRBJ1-2; 8 bases fit TRBD1. From germline, CDR1 is SGHDT and CDR2 YYEEEE. Trimming at V came to 7 bases and at J to 3 bases, leaving 2 bases not matched to a gene. This CDR3 spans 12 amino acids. The CDR3 here is CASQQGDYGYTF. CDR3 nucleotides: TGTGCCAGCCAACAGGGGGACTATGGCTACACCTTC.

The V call is TRBV5-1, the J call TRBJ1-1, with D perhaps TRBD1 (6 bases). This CDR3 comprises 15 residues. V was clipped by 4 bases and J by 0 bases, with 13 bases between them. CDR1 is SGHRS, CDR2 YFSETQ, per germline. The CDR3 nucleotides are TGCGCCAGCAGCCGGACAGATTATATGAACACTGAAGCTTTCTTT. It codes for CASSRTDYMNTEAFF.

This rearrangement joins TRBV4-1 to TRBJ1-4, with D possibly matching TRBD1 (6 bases). The CDR3 spans 16 residues. CDR1 and CDR2 (germline): MGHRA, YSYEKL. The V end was cut by 5 bases, the J end by 2 bases, with 15 bases between. The CDR3 DNA follows: TGCGCCAGCAGCGCGAATCCCGGACAGACTAATGAAAAACTGTTTTTT. It codes for CASSANPGQTNEKLFF.

The genes are TRBV19 and TRBJ1-5, with no clear D. V was shortened by 5 bases and J by 4 bases, with 9 bases between the two germline ends. Germline V gene sequence: CDR1 LNHDA, CDR2 SQIVND (reference sequence). The CDR3 runs to 13 residues. In DNA, the CDR3 is TGTGCCAGTAGTTTGGTTACTAATCAGCCCCAGCATTTT. This codes for CASSLVTNQPQHF. The variable domain in full, with the rest retrieved from reference TRBV19 and TRBJ1-5, is DGGITQSPKYLFRKEGQNVTLSCEQNLNHDAMYWYRQDPGQGLRLIYYSQIVNDFQKGDIAEGYSVSREKKESFPLTVTSAQKNPTAFYLCASSLVTNQPQHFGDGTRLSIL.

This clone showed up just a few times. The chain links TRBV27 to TRBJ2-7; possible D gene TRBD2, 5 bases. The ends were cut back, 8 bases at V and 3 bases at J, with 26 bases in the middle. CDR1 is MNHEY and CDR2 is SMNVEV in the germline V gene (reference sequence). The CDR3 loop spans 17 amino acids. The CDR3, as DNA: TGTGCCAGCGGACTTACCTGGCAGTTAAAAGTAGGCTACGAGCAGTACTTC. This encodes CASGLTWQLKVGYEQYF.

J is TRBJ2-1 and V is TRBV5-1; perhaps TRBD1 as D (6 bases). The CDR3 runs 17 residues. CDR1 SGHRS and CDR2 YFSETQ come from the germline V gene. V dropped 0 bases and J dropped 0 bases, with 13 bases sitting between them. The CDR3 DNA is TGCGCCAGCAGCTTGGCCAACAGGGATCTCTCCTACAATGAGCAGTTCTTC. Translated, it gives CASSLANRDLSYNEQFF.

This chain joins TRBV6-6 and TRBJ1-1, with 8 nucleotides matching TRBD1. The CDR3 spans 15 residues. CDR1 MNHNY and CDR2 SVGAGI come from the germline V gene (reference sequence). V shed 4 bases, J shed 5 bases, and the junction held 9 bases outside the gene matches. DNA for the CDR3: TGTGCCAGCAGTTCCTTCGGACAGGGAAGGACTGAAGCTTTCTTT. Its translation is CASSSFGQGRTEAFF.

The chain is built from TRBV27 and TRBJ2-1; TRBD1 agrees at 7 bases. The CDR3 has 13 residues. J gave up 15 bases and V 5 bases, and 13 bases lay outside the gene matches. Germline V gives CDR1 MNHEY, CDR2 SMNVEV (reference sequence). The CDR3 reads CASSNNLDRDTFF. The DNA of the CDR3 is TGTGCCAGCAGTAACAATCTCGACAGGGATACGTTCTTC.

This sequence joins TRBV6-6 and TRBJ1-5; the D gene is possibly TRBD1 (5 bases). The ends were cut back, 5 bases at V and 4 bases at J, with 12 bases in the middle. The CDR3 totals 14 residues. The germline CDR1 and CDR2 sequences are MNHNY and SVGAGI (reference sequence). DNA of the CDR3: TGTGCCAGCAGTCCCCCGGAGGGGAATCAGCCCCAGCATTTT. As protein: CASSPPEGNQPQHF.

With respect to this clone: Within the sample, other DNA sequences also encode this same CDR3. The V and J genes are TRBV2 and TRBJ2-6; D possibly corresponds to TRBD1 (5 bases). The CDR3 length is 15 residues. Germline V gene data show CDR1 as SNHLY and CDR2 as FYNNEI. Trimming took off 4 bases at V and 3 bases at J, with 10 bases between the two ends. CDR3 sequence reads: CASSGQGLGANVLTF. The CDR3 coding sequence is TGTGCCAGCAGTGGTCAGGGTCTTGGGGCCAACGTCCTGACTTTC.

The CDR3 DNA is TGCGCCAGCAGTCGGGACAGGGTTCTCACCGGGGAGCTGTTTTTT. It codes for CASSRDRVLTGELFF. The J gene is TRBJ2-2, the V gene TRBV10-1; the match to TRBD1 covers 9 bases. V trimming: 5 bases; J trimming: 4 bases; junction bases outside the gene matches: 5. The CDR3 is 15 amino acids. Germline V gene lookup returns CDR1 WNHNN and CDR2 SYGVQD (reference sequence).

The rearrangement links TRBV7-9 to TRBJ1-1, with 10 bases matching TRBD1. Germline V gene sequence: CDR1 SEHNR, CDR2 FQNEAQ (reference sequence). The CDR3 is 12 residues long. After removal of 8 bases from V and 5 bases from J, the junction contained 2 bases not matched to a gene. The CDR3 here is CASGQGETEAFF. The CDR3 nucleotides read TGTGCCAGCGGACAGGGGGAGACTGAAGCTTTCTTT.

The chain employs TRBV9 and TRBJ2-1, with TRBD2 identical over 12 bases. The CDR3 contains 18 residues. After removal of 0 bases from V and 9 bases from J, the junction contained 13 bases not matched to a gene. Germline values: CDR1 SGDLS, CDR2 YYNGEE. CDR3 DNA sequence: TGTGCCAGCAGCGTAGCTACGAGGCTAGCGGGAGGGCCAGCTGAGCAGTTCTTC. The encoded protein is CASSVATRLAGGPAEQFF.

The chain has TRBV15 and TRBJ2-2, with D unclear. V was clipped by 3 bases and J by 6 bases, with 11 bases between them. Germline assignment: CDR1 LNHNV and CDR2 YYDKDF (reference sequence). The CDR3 sequence is 14 residues long. The CDR3 DNA sequence: TGTGCCACCAGCAGGCCAAATGGGCCCGGGGAGCTGTTTTTT. Amino acid sequence: CATSRPNGPGELFF.

At least ten counts were recorded for this clone. This chain links TRBV6-5 with TRBJ1-3; the match to TRBD1 covers 8 bases. Per germline, CDR1 MNHEY and CDR2 SVGAGI. The CDR3 has 13 residues. V shed 8 bases and J 8 bases; nucleotides not matched to a gene: 8. The CDR3 protein is CASRQQGGHTIYF. CDR3 coding DNA: TGTGCCAGCCGACAACAGGGGGGGCACACCATATATTTT.

The CDR3 region is CAISEKAGETQYF. The CDR3 bases are TGTGCCATCAGTGAAAAGGCAGGAGAGACCCAGTACTTC. The chain carries TRBV10-3 and TRBJ2-5, with D uncertain. Per germline, CDR1 ENHRY and CDR2 SYGVKD. The germline V and J ends were trimmed by 3 bases and 4 bases, with 9 bases remaining between them. The CDR3 covers 13 residues.

The chain uses TRBV7-8 and TRBJ2-7; 11 bases fit TRBD1. CDR1 is SGHVS and CDR2 is FQNEAQ in the germline V gene. V lost 1 base, J lost 4 bases, and 12 bases stayed unmatched. The CDR3 is 18 residues long. Here the CDR3 DNA reads TGTGCCAGCAGCTTAGAATTGGCCGGACAGGGGGCTAGGTACGAGCAGTACTTC. Translating it yields CASSLELAGQGARYEQYF. The full variable domain, rest sourced from reference TRBV7-8 and TRBJ2-7, is GAGVSQSPRYKVAKRGQDVALRCDPISGHVSLFWYQQALGQGPEFLTYFQNEAQLDKSGLPSDRFFAERPEGSVSTLKIQRTQQEDSAVYLCASSLELAGQGARYEQYFGPGTRLTVT.

A few counts support this clone. The chain couples TRBV2 to TRBJ1-4, with 8 bases lining up with TRBD1. Germline V gives CDR1 SNHLY, CDR2 FYNNEI. With V trimmed by 4 bases and J by 7 bases, 8 bases remained unmatched. The CDR3 totals 15 residues. In DNA, the CDR3 is TGTGCCAGCAGTGGGACAGGGAGTACCTCTGAAAAACTGTTTTTT. This sequence encodes CASSGTGSTSEKLFF.

The V gene is TRBV18, the J gene TRBJ2-7; D gene unclear. There are 13 residues in the CDR3. V shed 5 bases and J shed 0 bases, with 8 bases lying between them. Germline CDR1 and CDR2: KGHSH and LQKENI. CDR3 protein: CASSSTASYEQYF. Here the CDR3 DNA reads TGTGCCAGCTCATCAACAGCCTCCTACGAGCAGTACTTC.

The chain combines TRBV6-6 with TRBJ1-2; no firm D call. CDR1 and CDR2 from the germline V gene are MNHNY and SVGAGI (reference sequence). The CDR3 covers 12 residues. Trimming took 7 bases from V and 3 from J, leaving 9 bases between them. The CDR3 region has the DNA TGTGCCAGCATGCGGGGTGACTATGGCTACACCTTC. Translating gives CASMRGDYGYTF.

V is TRBV4-1 and J is TRBJ1-5, with D possibly matching TRBD1 (5 bases). The germline V gene has CDR1 MGHRA and CDR2 YSYEKL. Trimming took off 3 bases at V and 1 base at J, with 16 bases between the two ends. This CDR3 contains 17 residues. CDR3 sequence: CASSHGGTNPSNQPQHF. CDR3 in DNA: TGCGCCAGCAGCCACGGGGGGACCAACCCGAGCAATCAGCCCCAGCATTTT.

The rearrangement uses TRBV28 and TRBJ2-7; 10 nucleotides agree with TRBD1. V shed 8 bases, J shed 7 bases, and the junction held 14 bases outside the gene matches. Germline lookup yields CDR1 MDHEN and CDR2 SYDVKM. The CDR3 is 15 residues long. CDR3 coding DNA: TGTGCCAGCGATCGTACCGGGACAGGGGCTCTTGAGCAGTACTTC. Its protein is CASDRTGTGALEQYF.

This clone is a singleton in its sample. The chain has TRBV6-5 and TRBJ1-1, with 7 bases lining up with TRBD1. Germline V gives CDR1 MNHEY, CDR2 SVGAGI. The CDR3 is made up of 14 amino acids. Trimming at V came to 2 bases and at J to 6 bases, leaving 6 bases not matched to a gene. The CDR3 DNA is TGTGCCAGCAGTTACGGTCAGGGGGTTTCTGAAGCTTTCTTT. Its protein is CASSYGQGVSEAFF.

This clone has just a few counts. The J gene is TRBJ1-6, the V gene TRBV2; D uncertain. Trimming took off 7 bases at V and 6 bases at J, with 10 bases between the two ends. The CDR3 is made up of 13 amino acids. From germline, CDR1 is SNHLY and CDR2 FYNNEI. Written as DNA, the CDR3 is TGTGCCAGCACTAAAGAGGCTAATTCACCCCTCCACTTT. It codes for CASTKEANSPLHF. Drawing the rest from reference TRBV2 and TRBJ1-6, the complete variable domain is EPEVTQTPSHQVTQMGQEVILRCVPISNHLYFYWYRQILGQKVEFLVSFYNNEISEKSEIFDDQFSVERPDGSNFTLKIRSTKLEDSAMYFCASTKEANSPLHFGNGTRLTVT.

Only one count was recorded for this clone. The chain joins TRBV6-5 to TRBJ1-1, with 10 nucleotides matching TRBD1. The J segment lost 4 bases and the V segment lost 8 bases, leaving 1 base of the junction unmatched. Per the germline V gene, CDR1 is MNHEY and CDR2 is SVGAGI. The CDR3 has 12 residues. In nucleotides, the CDR3 is TGTGCCAGCGGGACAGGGGTCACTGAAGCTTTCTTT. This gives the protein CASGTGVTEAFF.

The chain combines TRBV5-1 with TRBJ2-5, with 12 bases fitting TRBD2. Trimming removed 4 bases from V and 4 bases from J; junction bases left unmatched: 2. Looked up from germline, CDR1 is SGHRS and CDR2 is YFSETQ. The CDR3 has 14 residues. CDR3 DNA: TGCGCCAGCAGCCCGGGACTAGCGGGAGAGACCCAGTACTTC. Encoded protein: CASSPGLAGETQYF.

V gene TRBV30 combines with J gene TRBJ2-3; D might be TRBD2 (6 bases). Germline assignment: CDR1 GTSNPN and CDR2 SVGIG (reference sequence). CDR3 length: 16 residues. Trimming cost V 3 bases and J 2 bases, with 18 bases left between them. The CDR3 nucleotides are TGTGCCTGGAGCGGCCGTGGGGGACTCTACACAGATACGCAGTATTTT. As protein: CAWSGRGGLYTDTQYF.

The CDR3 loop reads CASSFDRGHGYTF. As DNA, the CDR3 is TGTGCCAGCAGTTTTGACAGGGGCCATGGCTACACCTTC. V gene TRBV12-3 or TRBV12-4 combines with J gene TRBJ1-2; 8 bases align to TRBD1. CDR3 size: 13 residues. The V gene end was trimmed by 3 bases and the J gene end by 6 bases; junction bases not matched to a gene: 3.